The 15 T cell receptor beta chains reported below all come from one sample, sequenced in a study of cytomegalovirus exposure and HLA in healthy donors. Produced via immunoSEQ multiplex PCR; TCRdb's table is partial and in-frame only. The sample contains 90,000 to 130,000 clones, about 85% of which appear only once. Specimen: PBMCs. The origin of the receptors is a woman younger than 35 in good health and CMV-seronegative.

V is TRBV2 and J is TRBJ2-2; TRBD2 matches 11 bases. J lost 0 bases, V lost 7 bases, and 13 bases had no gene match. The germline CDR1 and CDR2 sequences are SNHLY and FYNNEI. The CDR3 consists of 19 residues. This CDR3 reads CASIDSSGGYRANTGELFF. CDR3 nucleotides: TGTGCCAGCATTGATTCTAGCGGGGGGTATAGGGCGAACACCGGGGAGCTGTTTTTT.

This rearrangement joins TRBV30 to TRBJ2-5, with a tentative D call TRBD2 (7 bases). The CDR3 spans 14 residues. Between the trimmed V and J ends, which lost 1 base and 1 base, there was a span of 10 bases. Germline CDR1 is GTSNPN and CDR2 is SVGIG (reference sequence). CDR3 nucleotides: TGTGCCTGGAGTGAGGGAGGGGGCCAAGAGACCCAGTACTTC. It codes for CAWSEGGGQETQYF.

The chain joins TRBV19 to TRBJ1-3, with D unresolved. The CDR3 totals 15 residues. The V gene lost 4 bases and the J gene lost 1 base, with 11 bases spanning the gap. Germline V lookup: CDR1 LNHDA, CDR2 SQIVND (reference sequence). CDR3 loop: CASSSTSSSGNTIYF. As DNA, the CDR3 is TGTGCCAGTAGTAGTACAAGTTCGTCTGGAAACACCATATATTTT.

The chain uses TRBV19 and TRBJ1-4; D perhaps matches TRBD1 (6 bases). With 5 bases removed from V and 0 bases from J, the gap between germline ends came to 10 bases. Germline V gene data show CDR1 as LNHDA and CDR2 as SQIVND (reference sequence). The CDR3 runs 15 residues. CDR3 loop: CASSWDIATNEKLFF. CDR3 DNA: TGTGCCAGTAGTTGGGACATAGCAACTAATGAAAAACTGTTTTTT.

The rearrangement links TRBV5-4 to TRBJ2-1, with D uncertain. The CDR3 has 14 amino acids. Germline values: CDR1 SGHNT, CDR2 YYREEE (reference sequence). Trimming cost V 2 bases and J 0 bases, with 6 bases left between them. This chain's CDR3 is CASSLMSSYNEQFF. The CDR3 region has the DNA TGTGCCAGCAGCTTAATGAGCTCCTACAATGAGCAGTTCTTC.

The V and J genes are TRBV6-5 and TRBJ2-5; weak D call: TRBD1 (6 bases). Deletions cut 6 bases from V and 5 bases from J, with 10 bases between. CDR1 and CDR2 from the germline V gene are MNHEY and SVGAGI. The CDR3 length is 12 residues. The CDR3 loop reads CASRGARETQYF. In DNA, the CDR3 is TGTGCCAGCAGGGGGGCGCGGGAGACCCAGTACTTC.

This chain uses TRBV28 with TRBJ1-1; unclear D gene. V gave up 5 bases and J gave up 1 base, with 17 bases separating them. This CDR3 has 16 residues. In germline, CDR1 is MDHEN, CDR2 SYDVKM. The CDR3, as DNA: TGTGCCAGCAGTCCCACCGCAGGAACCGGGAACACTGAAGCTTTCTTT. Residues: CASSPTAGTGNTEAFF.

The chain combines TRBV5-4 with TRBJ1-4, with TRBD1 matching over 9 bases. Germline V gene lookup returns CDR1 SGHNT and CDR2 YYREEE (reference sequence). This CDR3 spans 15 amino acids. The ends lost 4 bases at V and 7 bases at J; junction bases unmatched: 8. The CDR3 here is CASSLTGTGLEKLFF. The DNA of the CDR3 is TGTGCCAGCAGCCTAACCGGGACAGGGCTTGAAAAACTGTTTTTT.

This clone was seen a single time. V gene TRBV27 combines with J gene TRBJ1-4; 7 bases match TRBD1. This CDR3 has 15 residues. Looked up from germline, CDR1 is MNHEY and CDR2 is SMNVEV (reference sequence). Losses at the gene ends were 5 bases for V and 3 bases for J; bases not matched to a gene: 6. DNA for the CDR3: TGTGCCAGCAGTCCGAGGGGGCTGTCTAATGAAAAACTGTTTTTT. This codes for CASSPRGLSNEKLFF.

This rearrangement joins TRBV6-6 to TRBJ2-1, with TRBD2 identical over 12 bases. This CDR3 region has 16 residues. CDR1 and CDR2 from the germline V gene are MNHNY and SVGAGI (reference sequence). The V gene end was trimmed by 6 bases and the J gene end by 0 bases; junction bases not matched to a gene: 3. The CDR3 region has the DNA TGTGCCAGCAGACAGACTAGCGGGGGCTCCTACAATGAGCAGTTCTTC. This encodes CASRQTSGGSYNEQFF.

This sequence joins TRBV28 and TRBJ1-4, with TRBD1 matching 8 bases. The germline V gene has CDR1 MDHEN and CDR2 SYDVKM. V shed 5 bases and J 2 bases; nucleotides not matched to a gene: 4. There are 15 residues in the CDR3. CDR3 loop: CASSPWDRTNEKLFF. In DNA form, the CDR3 reads TGTGCCAGCAGTCCTTGGGACAGGACTAATGAAAAACTGTTTTTT. Full variable domain (outside the CDR3, taken from reference TRBV28 and TRBJ1-4): DVKVTQSSRYLVKRTGEKVFLECVQDMDHENMFWYRQDPGLGLRLIYFSYDVKMKEKGDIPEGYSVSREKKERFSLILESASTNQTSMYLCASSPWDRTNEKLFFGSGTQLSVL.

The chain carries TRBV27 and TRBJ1-5; possible D gene TRBD1, 5 bases. This CDR3 region has 14 residues. Trimming removed 5 bases from V and 1 base from J, with 9 bases in between. The V gene's germline CDR1 is MNHEY and CDR2 SMNVEV (reference sequence). The CDR3 DNA is TGTGCCAGCAGTCTGGGGGGGAGCAATCAGCCCCAGCATTTT. It codes for CASSLGGSNQPQHF.

This CDR3 reads CASSQGSVRGHGYTF. The CDR3 nucleotides are TGTGCCAGCAGCCAAGGCAGCGTCAGGGGGCATGGCTACACCTTC. The chain is built from TRBV14 and TRBJ1-2; 8 bases match TRBD1. The junction had 7 bases not matched to a gene; V was cut back by 1 base and J by 6 bases. The CDR3 runs to 15 residues. Germline V gives CDR1 SGHDN, CDR2 FVKESK.

The V call is TRBV29-1, the J call TRBJ2-2; 7 nucleotides line up with TRBD1. The V segment lost 4 bases and the J segment 4 bases; nucleotides outside the gene matches: 6. This CDR3 region has 14 residues. CDR1 and CDR2 from the germline V gene are SQVTM and ANQGSEA. Here the CDR3 DNA reads TGCAGCGTTGCAGTGGGACAGCCCACCGGGGAGCTGTTTTTT. Its translation: CSVAVGQPTGELFF.

The rearrangement uses TRBV5-4 and TRBJ2-2; tentatively, D is TRBD2 (7 bases). The length of the CDR3 is 16 residues. CDR1 and CDR2 from the germline V gene are SGHNT and YYREEE (reference sequence). Trimming cost V 5 bases and J 1 base, with 15 bases left between them. The CDR3 DNA follows: TGTGCCAGCAGTACCAAGGGAGGGGGGAACACCGGGGAGCTGTTTTTT. Residues: CASSTKGGGNTGELFF.